Listed below are T cell receptor beta chains from one sample, sequenced in a study of T cells in Graves' hyperthyroidism and ophthalmopathy. TCRdb fed the multiplex PCR reads into MiXCR, producing one record per CDR3 protein. The sample has around 660,000 distinct CDR3 sequences; about 45% are singletons. The sample taken for sequencing was peripheral blood or thyroid tissue (not recorded which). The receptor set was obtained from an adult man with Graves' disease, either hyperthyroidism or ophthalmopathy (not recorded which). The CDR3 runs from the conserved cysteine through the conserved F or W. The D gene is left open where the match is weak. For some rows the clone size is stated as once, few or many, or as a class when expanded; others skip it.

j_call clone_size v_call cdr3_length d_call cdr3_nt cdr3_aa
TRBJ2-5 few TRBV2 17 TRBD1 TGTGCCAGCAGTATTATTGGGACAGGGCCTCTGTCAGAGACCCAGTACTTC CASSIIGTGPLSETQYF
TRBJ1-5 many TRBV19 14 NA TGTGCCAGTAGCCGGGACACGGAAAATCAGCCCCAGCATTTT CASSRDTENQPQHF
TRBJ1-6 NA TRBV2 15 NA TGTGCCAGCAGCGGTGGGGCCGGAGCTAATTCACTCCTCCACTTT CASSGGAGANSLLHF
TRBJ1-6 many TRBV5-1 15 TRBD1 TGCGCCAGCAGCTCTACAGGGGGTGATGATTCACCCCTCCACTTT CASSSTGGDDSPLHF
TRBJ1-6 NA TRBV10-3 13 NA TGTGCCATCAGTGAGGGGGGCGAATCACCCCTCCACTTT CAISEGGESPLHF
TRBJ2-7 NA TRBV6-5 15 TRBD2 TGTGCCAGCAGATTACTAGCGGGAGGGCCCCACGAGCAGTACTTC CASRLLAGGPHEQYF
TRBJ2-7 many TRBV7-9 15 TRBD1 TGTGCCAGCAGCTTAGAGCAGGGGGCTTCCTACGAGCAGTACTTC CASSLEQGASYEQYF
TRBJ1-4 NA TRBV9 15 NA TGTGCCAGCAGCAAAGCCCCCCAAGGGTATGAAAAACTGTTTTTT CASSKAPQGYEKLFF
TRBJ1-2 NA TRBV28 15 NA TGTGCCAGCAGTTTTGGCACTCTGGACAGCTATGGCTACACCTTC CASSFGTLDSYGYTF
TRBJ1-2 once TRBV9 14 TRBD1 TGTGCCAGCAGCGGACAGGGGCCTTCCTATGGCTACACCTTC CASSGQGPSYGYTF
TRBJ2-5 NA TRBV5-6 13 NA TGTGCCAGCAGCTTGGACTACCAAGGGACCCAGTACTTC CASSLDYQGTQYF
TRBJ2-6 NA TRBV4-1 17 NA TGCGCCAGCAGCCCCTTAGGGAGTATCTCTGGGGCCAACGTCCTGACTTTC CASSPLGSISGANVLTF
TRBJ1-5 many TRBV7-6 15 NA TGTGCCAGCAGCTCTAGCCACAGGGATCGGCAGCCCCAGCATTTT CASSSSHRDRQPQHF
TRBJ2-5 few TRBV5-1 15 NA TGCGCCAGCAGTTATCAGGGGGAGGTCCAAGAGACCCAGTACTTC CASSYQGEVQETQYF
TRBJ2-7 NA TRBV6-5 14 TRBD1 TGTGCCAGCAGTTACTCGGGGACAGACTACGAGCAGTACTTC CASSYSGTDYEQYF
TRBJ2-5 NA TRBV9 15 NA TGTGCCAGCAGCGAAGGGGCAGGGGGGTGGGAGACCCAGTACTTC CASSEGAGGWETQYF
TRBJ1-5 once TRBV7-9 16 NA TGTGCCAGCAGCTTAGCAGGGGTGGGTAGCAATCAGCCCCAGCATTTT CASSLAGVGSNQPQHF
TRBJ1-5 few TRBV20-1 14 NA TGCAGTGCTAGAGACAGCCTCAGCAATCAGCCCCAGCATTTT CSARDSLSNQPQHF
TRBJ1-1 NA TRBV5-4 15 NA TGTGCCAGCAGCTTCGGACAATCTCCAGGGACTGAAGCTTTCTTT CASSFGQSPGTEAFF
TRBJ1-1 NA TRBV5-1 15 NA TGCGCCAGCAGCTTGATTGACGGGGCGGGAACTGAAGCTTTCTTT CASSLIDGAGTEAFF
TRBJ1-2 once TRBV10-2 15 TRBD1 TGCGCCAGCAGAGGATTACAGGGGGCGGGCTATGGCTACACCTTC CASRGLQGAGYGYTF
TRBJ2-3 NA TRBV24-1 16 TRBD1 TGTGCCACCAGTGATTTGGGACAGGGGTCAGGAGATACGCAGTATTTT CATSDLGQGSGDTQYF
TRBJ2-2 few TRBV5-1 15 TRBD1 TGCGCCAGCAGTCGGACAGGGGGCCGGACCGGGGAGCTGTTTTTT CASSRTGGRTGELFF
TRBJ1-3 NA TRBV11-1 17 NA TGTGCCAGCAGCTTAAAAGGTACAGGAGTCTCTGGAAACACCATATATTTT CASSLKGTGVSGNTIYF
TRBJ1-2 NA TRBV19 14 NA TGTGCCAGTAGTATAATCACAGGGAACTATGGCTACACCTTC CASSIITGNYGYTF
TRBJ2-5 many TRBV7-6 16 TRBD2 TGTGCCAGCAGCCCGCGACTAGCGGGAGGGCAAGAGACCCAGTACTTC CASSPRLAGGQETQYF
TRBJ2-7 many TRBV7-9 15 TRBD1 TGTGCCAGCAGCCGTGGGACAGGGGTTGTCTACGAGCAGTACTTC CASSRGTGVVYEQYF
TRBJ1-5 NA TRBV7-9 13 NA TGTGCCAGCAGCTTGCAGGTTCTCCAGCCCCAGCATTTT CASSLQVLQPQHF
TRBJ1-1 NA TRBV2 14 NA NA CASILGQGASEAFF
TRBJ1-2 NA TRBV11-1 15 TRBD1 TGTGCCAGCAGCTTGGCGGGACAGCCTATCTATGGCTACACCTTC CASSLAGQPIYGYTF
TRBJ2-7 NA TRBV7-8 16 TRBD2 TGTGCCAGCAGCATGGGACTAGCGGGCACCCTCTACGAGCAGTACTTC CASSMGLAGTLYEQYF
TRBJ2-2 NA TRBV7-8 17 TRBD2 TGTGCCAGCAGCTTAGTTCGACTAGCGGCGAACACCGGGGAGCTGTTTTTT CASSLVRLAANTGELFF
TRBJ1-2 few TRBV5-1 18 TRBD1 TGCGCCAGCAGCCAAGCTTCGGGCAGGGGGCCAGCTAACTATGGCTACACCTTC CASSQASGRGPANYGYTF
TRBJ1-5 NA TRBV6-6 13 NA TGTGCCAGCAGTGACCCCCTCAGTCAGCCCCAGCATTTT CASSDPLSQPQHF
TRBJ1-6 few TRBV19 16 NA TGTGCCAGTAGGGCGACGGCGAGCTCCTATAATTCACCCCTCCACTTT CASRATASSYNSPLHF
TRBJ1-4 NA TRBV29-1 12 NA TGCAGTGCGGGGAGGATTAATGAAAAACTGTTTTTT CSAGRINEKLFF
TRBJ1-2 NA TRBV20-1 13 NA TGCAGTGCAGAATACGGACGGAACTATGGCTACACCTTC CSAEYGRNYGYTF
TRBJ1-4 few TRBV7-2 15 NA TGTGCCAGCAGCTCCTCCAGGGCGGCTAATGAAAAACTGTTTTTT CASSSSRAANEKLFF
TRBJ1-5 many TRBV2 15 TRBD1 TGTGCCAGCAGTGTCGACAGGGCTAGCAATCAGCCCCAGCATTTT CASSVDRASNQPQHF
TRBJ1-5 NA TRBV7-9 17 TRBD1 TGTGCCAGCAGCTTACCTACGCAGGGGGTGGGCAATCAGCCCCAGCATTTT CASSLPTQGVGNQPQHF
TRBJ2-7 few TRBV7-9 14 TRBD1 TGTGCCAGCAGCTTAGTTGGGACAGAGGACGAGCAGTACTTC CASSLVGTEDEQYF
TRBJ1-6 once TRBV15 15 NA TGTGCCACCAGCAGAGCAGGGCAGAGAGTTTCACCCCTCCACTTT CATSRAGQRVSPLHF
TRBJ2-7 few TRBV19 13 NA TGTGCCAGTAGGGAGACAGGTACCTACGAGCAGTACTTC CASRETGTYEQYF
TRBJ1-2 NA TRBV7-9 14 NA TGTGCCAGCAGCCGACAAATTACTAACTATGGCTACACCTTC CASSRQITNYGYTF
TRBJ2-7 many TRBV19 12 TRBD2 TGTGCCAGTAAGGCGGGAGGGGACGAGCAGTACTTC CASKAGGDEQYF
TRBJ2-7 many TRBV7-2 14 NA TGTGCCAGCAGCTCCTCTGGAGGCGCCTACGAGCAGTACTTC CASSSSGGAYEQYF
TRBJ2-7 NA TRBV6-1 16 TRBD2 TGTGCCAGCAGCTCGGGACTAGCGGGAGTCGTCGACGAGCAGTACTTC CASSSGLAGVVDEQYF
TRBJ2-6 NA TRBV10-3 17 NA TGTGCCAGCACCCGACAGTCTACCCTCTCTGGGGCCATCGTCCTGACTTTC CASTRQSTLSGAIVLTF